This entry concerns a single T cell receptor (beta chain). The antigen remains unidentified. The sample belongs to a study of cytomegalovirus exposure and HLA in healthy donors. Turning to the study itself: The Caucasian-associated ancestry cluster contained approximately 81% of the roughly 370 genotyped donors. General study points: High sensitivity and specificity were reportedly achieved when the classifier diagnosed cytomegalovirus status. Across donors, presence/absence analyses took sequencing depth to be roughly uniform.

The PCR contained 60 Vbeta and 13 Jbeta primers. Method: immunoSEQ multiplex PCR; TCRdb's copy keeps in-frame clones and lacks some. This sample yields over 200,000 clones, of which around 80% are seen a single time; 5.4% belongs to the top ten. CDR1 is SGHDT and CDR2 is YYEEEE in the germline V gene. The length of the CDR3 is 15 residues. Trimming took off 4 bases at V and 8 bases at J, with 20 bases between the two ends. The source material was PBMCs. The receptor was derived from a woman in her thirties or forties in good health and CMV-seropositive. The chain joins TRBV5-6 to TRBJ2-3; D possibly corresponds to TRBD2 (6 bases). The CDR3 nucleotides read TGTGCCAGCAGCACCCGGGACTCCCCGCCGGGTACGCAGTATTTT. This gives the protein CASSTRDSPPGTQYF.